Sequencing of this T cell receptor (beta chain) was carried out in a study of shared clonotypes between healthy human individuals. For the study at large: Each donor contributed plates that comprised three CD4 naive, three CD4 memory, two CD8 naive and one CD8 memory. Broader study findings: An expected dependence of interdonor clonotype sharing on sequencing depth was noted. Generally, estimated richness proved larger in naive subsets than it did in memory subsets.

It was around 220 ng DNA, approximately 30,000 T cell genomes, that sorted-subset replicate PCRs used. The protocol was immunoSEQ multiplex PCR, while the TCRdb copy is restricted to in-frame clones and leaves out a portion. The table lists about 1 million clones, about three quarters of them singletons, with approximately 1.3% in the top ten. Points on this clone: The target antigen is unknown.

This CDR3 is built from 14 residues. V was pared by 5 bases and J by 1 base, with 4 bases of the junction left unmatched. Germline lookup yields CDR1 SEHNR and CDR2 FQNEAQ (reference sequence). The TCR was taken from a man aged 18-30 years in good health. Sample: memory CD4+ T cells sorted from blood. Subset given: CD45RA-negative fraction. V usage is TRBV7-9 and J usage is TRBJ1-2; the match to TRBD1 covers 7 bases. The CDR3 protein is CASSVGQNNYGYTF. As DNA, the CDR3 is TGTGCCAGCAGCGTGGGACAGAATAACTATGGCTACACCTTC.